This entry features one T cell receptor (beta chain) sequence. These data originate in a study of blood T cell repertoires in COVID-19. Overall study: Sample material is recorded as cDNA or gDNA derived from T cells, B-cell-depleted T cells, or PBMCs.

Original analysis: Amplification from reference gene primers served as the basis for estimated nucleated cell counts. Only in-frame clones appear in the TCRdb table, and some are missing; sequencing was by immunoSEQ multiplex PCR. V, J and clone size derive from that table, while D and trimming were established from the DNA sequence. The table records about 220,000 clones, around 84% of them present only once. Germline V gene sequence: CDR1 MNHEY, CDR2 SVGEGT. This CDR3 has 13 residues. Trimming pared 3 bases from V and 3 bases from J, leaving 9 bases between. The origin of this receptor is a human donor in a cohort sampled during active COVID-19. The material sequenced was peripheral blood. The rearrangement joins TRBV6-2 or TRBV6-3 to TRBJ2-7, with a possible D match to TRBD2 (6 bases). The CDR3, as DNA: TGTGCCAGCAGTTATGGGGGGATCTACGAGCAGTACTTC. The encoded protein is CASSYGGIYEQYF.